Listed below are T cell receptor beta chains from one sample, sequenced in a study of control samples from healthy donors and cancer patients. Method: immunoSEQ multiplex PCR; TCRdb's copy keeps in-frame clones and lacks some. The sample shows 100,000 to 150,000 clones, more than 80% of them seen only once. The sequencing input was blood. These receptors were collected from a man aged 18-30 years in good health. CDR3s include the opening cysteine and the closing phenylalanine or tryptophan. The D gene is left open where the match is weak. A clone size is listed for some rows: how often the clone was seen (once, few, many), or a class if it is expanded.

V gene	clone size	D gene	J gene	CDR3 DNA	CDR3 protein
TRBV6-6	-	-	TRBJ2-5	TGTGCCAGCAGCCCGGGGGCAGCGGACAAAGAGACCCAGTACTTC	CASSPGAADKETQYF
TRBV9	-	-	TRBJ1-3	TGTGCCAGCACCCAAGGGGGGTTAGGAAACACCATATATTTT	CASTQGGLGNTIYF
TRBV4-1	-	-	TRBJ1-1	TGCGCCAGCAGCCAAGTAGGACCACGGGTCACCATTAAGGGCACTGAAGCTTTCTTT	CASSQVGPRVTIKGTEAFF
TRBV5-4	-	TRBD2	TRBJ2-7	TGTGCCAGCAGCGCTAGCGGGGGGGCGTACGAGCAGTACTTC	CASSASGGAYEQYF
TRBV3-1/TRBV3-2	-	-	TRBJ1-2	TGTGCCAGCAGCCCCGGACCGAGGGGCTACACCTTC	CASSPGPRGYTF
TRBV7-9	-	-	TRBJ2-1	TGTGCCAGCAGCTTAGATATGGGCAATGAGCAGTTCTTC	CASSLDMGNEQFF
TRBV11-1	-	-	TRBJ1-4	TGTGCCAGCAGCGGGACAACCGACCCAACTAATGAAAAACTGTTTTTT	CASSGTTDPTNEKLFF
TRBV11-3	-	-	TRBJ1-2	TGTGCCAGCAGCTTAGGGCCCTCTCGAGGCGTGCGGGATGGCTACACCTTC	CASSLGPSRGVRDGYTF
TRBV7-2	-	-	TRBJ1-1	TGTGCCAGCAGCTTATTCACTGAAGCTTTCTTT	CASSLFTEAFF
TRBV27	-	-	TRBJ2-7	TGTGCCAGCAGTTTGGTCAGGAGCTCCTACGAGCAGTACTTC	CASSLVRSSYEQYF
TRBV15	-	-	TRBJ2-7	TGTGCCACCAGCAGAGATGTACGGGGCTACGAGCAGTACTTC	CATSRDVRGYEQYF
TRBV3-1/TRBV3-2	-	TRBD1	TRBJ1-6	TGTGCCAGCAGCCAAAACCCGTGGGGTACGGACAGGGCACCCCTCCACTTT	CASSQNPWGTDRAPLHF
TRBV15	-	-	TRBJ2-5	TGTGCCACCAGCAGAGGCAAAGGGGGATTCCAAGAGACCCAGTACTTC	CATSRGKGGFQETQYF
TRBV6-6	once	TRBD2	TRBJ2-7	TGTGCCAGCAGCTCGACGGGCGGGGGGGCCTACGAGCAGTACTTC	CASSSTGGGAYEQYF
TRBV12-3/TRBV12-4	-	-	TRBJ2-3	TGTGCCAGCTGTACCGCAGATACGCAGTATTTT	CASCTADTQYF
TRBV6-6	-	-	TRBJ2-5	TGTGCCAGCAGTTATCCCCTGGGGCAAGGGACCCAGTACTTC	CASSYPLGQGTQYF
TRBV30	few	-	TRBJ2-5	TGTGCCTGGATAACAGGGCAAGAGACCCAGTACTTC	CAWITGQETQYF
TRBV25-1	once	TRBD1	TRBJ1-6	TGTGCCAGCAGTACCGGGACAGTCTATTGGGATTCGAAGTCACCCCTCCACTTT	CASSTGTVYWDSKSPLHF
TRBV2	-	-	TRBJ1-5	TGTGCCAGCAGTCGCGAAAAGGGTGGCAATCAGCCCCAGCATTTT	CASSREKGGNQPQHF
TRBV30	-	-	TRBJ2-3	TGTGCCTGGAGCTCCCCGCCGGGGATAGTCAGCACAGATACGCAGTATTTT	CAWSSPPGIVSTDTQYF
TRBV4-1	-	TRBD2	TRBJ2-1	TGCGCCAGCAGCCAAGCCATAGCGGGGGGGCCCTACAATGAGCAGTTCTTC	CASSQAIAGGPYNEQFF
TRBV7-9	-	-	TRBJ2-7	TGTGCCAGCAGCCAGGGACCTCCAAACGAGCAGTACTTC	CASSQGPPNEQYF
TRBV6-5	-	-	TRBJ1-2	TGTGCCAGCAGTTACCCGAGGAGCTTTGGCTACACCTTC	CASSYPRSFGYTF
TRBV19	-	-	TRBJ2-7	TGTGCCAGTACCCATCCGTCGGGGAATATCTACGAGCAGTACTTC	CASTHPSGNIYEQYF
TRBV4-2	-	TRBD1	TRBJ2-7	TGTGCCAGCAGCCAATCCGGCGGGACAGGGGAACGCGAGCAGTACTTC	CASSQSGGTGEREQYF
TRBV19	-	-	TRBJ2-2	TGTGCCAGTAGTATGAGGACGGTTAACACCGGGGAGCTGTTTTTT	CASSMRTVNTGELFF
TRBV5-1	-	-	TRBJ2-6	TGCGCCAGCAGACTTTCCGGCCTCATAACGCTTACTGGGGCCAACGTCCTGACTTTC	CASRLSGLITLTGANVLTF
TRBV6-5	-	TRBD1	TRBJ2-2	TGTGCCAGCAGTTACTCGACAGGGGCTGGCACCGGGGAGCTGTTTTTT	CASSYSTGAGTGELFF
TRBV4-1	-	-	TRBJ1-6	TGCGCCAGCAGCCAAGATTTAGGGAGGTCCTATAATTCACCCCTCCACTTT	CASSQDLGRSYNSPLHF
TRBV4-1	-	TRBD2	TRBJ2-7	TGCGCCAGCAGCCAGAATAGCGGGGGAGCCTACGAGCAGTACTTC	CASSQNSGGAYEQYF
TRBV7-2	-	TRBD2	TRBJ2-1	TGTGCCAGCAGCTTAGCATGGCGGGGGTTCTACAATGAGCAGTTCTTC	CASSLAWRGFYNEQFF
TRBV11-2	-	-	TRBJ1-5	TGTGCCAGCAGCCCCACAGGAAGCCAGCCCCAGCATTTT	CASSPTGSQPQHF
TRBV24-1	-	-	TRBJ1-2	TGTGCCACCAGTGATGCATCGGGCTACACCTTC	CATSDASGYTF
TRBV10-2	-	-	TRBJ1-4	TGCGCCAGCAGTGAAATCCCTTCGGAAAAACTGTTTTTT	CASSEIPSEKLFF
TRBV3-1/TRBV3-2	-	-	TRBJ1-1	TGTGCCAGCAGCCCAACTCTCAGAACTGAAGCTTTCTTT	CASSPTLRTEAFF
TRBV27	-	-	TRBJ1-1	TGTGCCAGCAGTTTATCTTGGGTTCCGAACACTGAAGCTTTCTTT	CASSLSWVPNTEAFF
TRBV12-3/TRBV12-4	-	-	TRBJ1-1	TGTGCCAGCAGTTTAGATCGAGAAGCTTTCTTT	CASSLDREAFF